This TCR beta chain was sequenced during a study of blood T cell repertoires in COVID-19. In the authors' workflow: For nucleated cells, counts were estimated from reference gene primer amplification. Sequenced by immunoSEQ multiplex PCR; TCRdb stores in-frame clones only, minus some. V, J and clone size were drawn from that table, and D and trimming were deduced from the DNA. Of 400,000 or so clones in the sample, 88% were seen once. The J segment lost 7 bases and the V segment lost 1 base, leaving 7 bases of the junction unmatched. The CDR3 covers 15 residues. From germline, CDR1 is MNHEY and CDR2 SMNVEV (reference sequence). Enrollees, about 18 to 89 years old, lived in approximately 25 US areas. Participants reported their clinical history, and cohort assignment relied on those reports.

This TCR came from a middle-aged woman with acute COVID-19. This chain links TRBV27 with TRBJ2-7, with 10 bases matching TRBD1. The sample consisted of PBMCs or T cells enriched from blood (not recorded which). The CDR3 DNA reads as TGTGCCAGCAGTTTATTGGGACAGGGGTCACCAGAGCAGTACTTC. It yields the protein CASSLLGQGSPEQYF.